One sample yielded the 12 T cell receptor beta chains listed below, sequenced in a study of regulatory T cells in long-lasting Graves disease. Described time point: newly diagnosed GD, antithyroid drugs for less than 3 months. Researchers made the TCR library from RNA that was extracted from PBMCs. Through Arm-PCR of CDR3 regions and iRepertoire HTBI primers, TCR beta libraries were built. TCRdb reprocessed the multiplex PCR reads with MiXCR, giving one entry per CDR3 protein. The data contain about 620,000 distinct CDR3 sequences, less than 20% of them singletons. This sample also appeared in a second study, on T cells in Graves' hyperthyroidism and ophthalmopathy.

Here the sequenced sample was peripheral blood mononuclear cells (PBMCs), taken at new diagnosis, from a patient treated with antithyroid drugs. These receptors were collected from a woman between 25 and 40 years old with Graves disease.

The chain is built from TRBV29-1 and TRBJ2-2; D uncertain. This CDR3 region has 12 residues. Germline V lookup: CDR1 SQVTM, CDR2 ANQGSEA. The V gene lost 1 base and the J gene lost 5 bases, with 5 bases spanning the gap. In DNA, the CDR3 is TGCAGCGTTGAAGGACGGACCGGGGAGCTGTTTTTT. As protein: CSVEGRTGELFF.

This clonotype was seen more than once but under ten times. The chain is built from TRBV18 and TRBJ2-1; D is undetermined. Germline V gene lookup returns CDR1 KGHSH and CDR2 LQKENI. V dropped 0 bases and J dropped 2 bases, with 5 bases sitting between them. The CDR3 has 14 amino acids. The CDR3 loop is CASSPPSPYNEQFF. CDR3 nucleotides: TGTGCCAGCTCACCACCGAGTCCCTACAATGAGCAGTTCTTC.

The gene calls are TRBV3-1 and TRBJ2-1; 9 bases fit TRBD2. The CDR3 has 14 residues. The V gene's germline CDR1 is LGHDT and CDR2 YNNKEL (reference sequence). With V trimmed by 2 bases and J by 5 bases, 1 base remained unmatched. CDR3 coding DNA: TGTGCCAGCAGCCAATCTAGCGGGAACAATGAGCAGTTCTTC. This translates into CASSQSSGNNEQFF.

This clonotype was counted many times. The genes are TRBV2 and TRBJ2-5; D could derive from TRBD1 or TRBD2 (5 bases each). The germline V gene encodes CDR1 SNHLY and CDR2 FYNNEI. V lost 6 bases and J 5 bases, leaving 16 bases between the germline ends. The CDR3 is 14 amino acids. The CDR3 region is CASSRGTVVETQYF. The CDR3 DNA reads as TGTGCCAGCAGCAGAGGGACGGTCGTGGAGACCCAGTACTTC.

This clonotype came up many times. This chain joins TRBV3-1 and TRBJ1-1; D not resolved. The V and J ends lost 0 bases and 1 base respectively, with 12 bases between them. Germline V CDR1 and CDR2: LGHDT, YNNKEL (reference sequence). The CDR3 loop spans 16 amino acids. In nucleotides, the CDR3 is TGTGCCAGCAGCCAAGAGGGTAGCCGGAAGAACACTGAAGCTTTCTTT. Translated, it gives CASSQEGSRKNTEAFF.

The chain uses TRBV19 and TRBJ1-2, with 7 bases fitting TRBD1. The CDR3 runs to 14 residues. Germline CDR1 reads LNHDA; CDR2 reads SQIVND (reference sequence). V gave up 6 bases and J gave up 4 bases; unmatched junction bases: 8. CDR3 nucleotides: TGTGCCAGTAGCCACGACAGGGCTCCCTATGGCTACACCTTC. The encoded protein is CASSHDRAPYGYTF. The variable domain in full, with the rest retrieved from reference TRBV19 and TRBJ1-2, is DGGITQSPKYLFRKEGQNVTLSCEQNLNHDAMYWYRQDPGQGLRLIYYSQIVNDFQKGDIAEGYSVSREKKESFPLTVTSAQKNPTAFYLCASSHDRAPYGYTFGSGTRLTVV.

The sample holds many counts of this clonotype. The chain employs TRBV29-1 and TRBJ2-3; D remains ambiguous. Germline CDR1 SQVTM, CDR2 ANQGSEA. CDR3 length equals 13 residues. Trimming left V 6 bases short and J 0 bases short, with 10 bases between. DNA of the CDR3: TGCAGCGTAAGCCGTAGTAGCACAGATACGCAGTATTTT. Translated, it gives CSVSRSSTDTQYF.

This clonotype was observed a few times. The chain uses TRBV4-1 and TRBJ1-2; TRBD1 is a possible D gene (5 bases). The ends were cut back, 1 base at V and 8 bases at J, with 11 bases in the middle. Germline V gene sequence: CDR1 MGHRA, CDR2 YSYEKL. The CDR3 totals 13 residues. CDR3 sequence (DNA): TGCGCCAGCAGCCAAGGGCAGGGAGAAGGCTACACCTTC. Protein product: CASSQGQGEGYTF.

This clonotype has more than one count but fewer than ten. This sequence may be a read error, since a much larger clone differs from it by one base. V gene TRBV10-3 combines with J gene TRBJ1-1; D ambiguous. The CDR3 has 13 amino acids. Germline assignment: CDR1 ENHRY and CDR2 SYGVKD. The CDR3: CTISGETNTEAFF. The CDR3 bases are TGTACCATCAGCGGGGAGACGAACACTGAAGCTTTCTTT.

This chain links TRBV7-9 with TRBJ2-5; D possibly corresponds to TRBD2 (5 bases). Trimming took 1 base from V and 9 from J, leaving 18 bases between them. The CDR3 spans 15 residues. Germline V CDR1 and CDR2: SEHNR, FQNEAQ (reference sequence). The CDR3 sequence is CASSLGWFEEEAQYF. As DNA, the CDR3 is TGTGCCAGCAGCTTAGGGTGGTTTGAGGAGGAGGCCCAGTACTTC.

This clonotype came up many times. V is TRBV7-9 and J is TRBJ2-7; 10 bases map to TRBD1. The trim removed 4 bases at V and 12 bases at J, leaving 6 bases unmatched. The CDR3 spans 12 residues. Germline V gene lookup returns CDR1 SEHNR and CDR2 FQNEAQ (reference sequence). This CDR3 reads CASSSGQGLSYF. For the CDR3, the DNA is TGTGCCAGCAGCTCGGGACAGGGGCTCTCGTACTTC.

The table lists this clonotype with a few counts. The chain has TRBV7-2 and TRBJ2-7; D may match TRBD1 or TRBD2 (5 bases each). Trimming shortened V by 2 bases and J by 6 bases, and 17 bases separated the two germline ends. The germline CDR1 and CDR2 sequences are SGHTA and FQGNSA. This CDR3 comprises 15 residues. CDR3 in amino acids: CASSLTGTGSSEQYF. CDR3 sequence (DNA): TGTGCCAGCAGCTTAACCGGGACGGGGAGTTCCGAGCAGTACTTC.